This T cell receptor (beta chain) was recovered during a study of cytomegalovirus exposure and HLA in healthy donors. Study results and caveats: Common viral pathogens were later found to be apparently linked to several of the most significant clusters.

Between the trimmed V and J ends, which lost 3 bases and 4 bases, there was a span of 16 bases. Germline CDR1 SGHTA, CDR2 FQGTGA. CDR3 length equals 16 residues. As regards this clone: The antigen is unknown.

With 60 Vbeta and 13 Jbeta primers, the PCR was carried out. Sequenced by immunoSEQ multiplex PCR; TCRdb stores in-frame clones only, minus some. This sample lists 120,000 to 150,000 clones; its ten largest clones have over 2%. The gene calls are TRBV7-3 and TRBJ2-1; D might be TRBD2 (7 bases). Sequencing used PBMCs. This TCR derives from a woman under 30 in good health and CMV-seronegative. CDR3 nucleotide sequence: TGTGCCAGCAGCTTGGGGGGGGCTAGCGGATACAATGAGCAGTTCTTC. Its protein product is CASSLGGASGYNEQFF.